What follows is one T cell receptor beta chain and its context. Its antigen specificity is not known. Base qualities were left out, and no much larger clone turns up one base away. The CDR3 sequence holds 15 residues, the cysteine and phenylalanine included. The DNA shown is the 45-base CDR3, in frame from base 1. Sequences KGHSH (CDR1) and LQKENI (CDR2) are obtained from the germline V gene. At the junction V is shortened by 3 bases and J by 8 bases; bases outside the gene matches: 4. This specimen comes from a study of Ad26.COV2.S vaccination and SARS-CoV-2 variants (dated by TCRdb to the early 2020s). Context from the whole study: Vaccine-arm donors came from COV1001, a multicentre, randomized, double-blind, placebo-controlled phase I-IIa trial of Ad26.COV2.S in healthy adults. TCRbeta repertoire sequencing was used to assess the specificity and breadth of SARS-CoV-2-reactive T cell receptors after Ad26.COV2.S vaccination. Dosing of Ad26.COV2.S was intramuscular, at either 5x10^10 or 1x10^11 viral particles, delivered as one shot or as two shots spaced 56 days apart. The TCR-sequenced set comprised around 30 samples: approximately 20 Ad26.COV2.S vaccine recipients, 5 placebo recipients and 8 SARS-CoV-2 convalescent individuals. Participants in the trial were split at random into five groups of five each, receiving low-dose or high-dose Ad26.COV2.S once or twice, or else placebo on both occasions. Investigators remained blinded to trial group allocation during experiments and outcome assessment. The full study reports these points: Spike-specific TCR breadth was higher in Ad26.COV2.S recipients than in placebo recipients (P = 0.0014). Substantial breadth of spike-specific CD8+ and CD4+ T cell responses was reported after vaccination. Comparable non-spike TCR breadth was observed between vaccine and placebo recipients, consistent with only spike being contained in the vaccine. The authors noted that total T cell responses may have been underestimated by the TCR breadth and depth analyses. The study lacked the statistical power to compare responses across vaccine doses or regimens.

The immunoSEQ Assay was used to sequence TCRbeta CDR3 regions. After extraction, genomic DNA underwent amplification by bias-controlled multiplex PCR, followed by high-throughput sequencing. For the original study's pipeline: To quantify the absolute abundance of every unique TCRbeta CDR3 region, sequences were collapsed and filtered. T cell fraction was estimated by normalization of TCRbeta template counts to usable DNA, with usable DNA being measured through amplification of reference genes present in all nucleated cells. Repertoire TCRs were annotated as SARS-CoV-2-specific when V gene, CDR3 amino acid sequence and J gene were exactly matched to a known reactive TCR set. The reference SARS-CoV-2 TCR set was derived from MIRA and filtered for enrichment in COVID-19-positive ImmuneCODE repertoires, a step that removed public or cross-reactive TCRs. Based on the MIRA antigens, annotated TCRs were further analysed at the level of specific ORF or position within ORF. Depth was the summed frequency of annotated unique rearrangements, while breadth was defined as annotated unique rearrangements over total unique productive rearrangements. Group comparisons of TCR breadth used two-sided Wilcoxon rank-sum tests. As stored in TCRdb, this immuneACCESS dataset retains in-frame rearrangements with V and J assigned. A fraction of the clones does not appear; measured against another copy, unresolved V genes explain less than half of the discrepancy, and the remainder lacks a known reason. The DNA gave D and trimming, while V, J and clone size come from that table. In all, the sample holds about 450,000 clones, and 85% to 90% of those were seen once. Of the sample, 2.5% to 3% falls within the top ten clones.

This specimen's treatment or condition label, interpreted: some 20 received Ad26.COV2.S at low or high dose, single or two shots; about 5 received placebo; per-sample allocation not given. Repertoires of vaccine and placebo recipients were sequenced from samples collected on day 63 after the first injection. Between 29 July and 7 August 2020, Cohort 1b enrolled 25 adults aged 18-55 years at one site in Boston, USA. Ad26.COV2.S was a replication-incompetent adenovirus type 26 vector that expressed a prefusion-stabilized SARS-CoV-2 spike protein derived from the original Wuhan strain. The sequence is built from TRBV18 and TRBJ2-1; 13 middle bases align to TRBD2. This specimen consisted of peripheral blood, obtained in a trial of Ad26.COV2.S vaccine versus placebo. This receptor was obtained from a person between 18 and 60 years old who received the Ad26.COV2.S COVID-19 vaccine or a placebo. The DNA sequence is TGTGCCAGCTCACCCGGACTAGCGGGAGACGATGAGCAGTTCTTC. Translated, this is CASSPGLAGDDEQFF.